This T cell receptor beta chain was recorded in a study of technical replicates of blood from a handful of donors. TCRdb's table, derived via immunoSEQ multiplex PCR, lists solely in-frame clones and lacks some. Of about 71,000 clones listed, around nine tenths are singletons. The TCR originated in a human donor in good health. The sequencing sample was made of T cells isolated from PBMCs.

The CDR3 coding sequence is TGCGCCAGCAGCTTGGGAACACCTAACTATGGCTACACCTTC. As protein: CASSLGTPNYGYTF. The V gene is TRBV5-1, the J gene TRBJ1-2; D uncertain. This CDR3 has 14 amino acids. Germline CDR1 SGHRS, CDR2 YFSETQ. The V gene lost 0 bases and the J gene lost 0 bases, with 6 bases spanning the gap.